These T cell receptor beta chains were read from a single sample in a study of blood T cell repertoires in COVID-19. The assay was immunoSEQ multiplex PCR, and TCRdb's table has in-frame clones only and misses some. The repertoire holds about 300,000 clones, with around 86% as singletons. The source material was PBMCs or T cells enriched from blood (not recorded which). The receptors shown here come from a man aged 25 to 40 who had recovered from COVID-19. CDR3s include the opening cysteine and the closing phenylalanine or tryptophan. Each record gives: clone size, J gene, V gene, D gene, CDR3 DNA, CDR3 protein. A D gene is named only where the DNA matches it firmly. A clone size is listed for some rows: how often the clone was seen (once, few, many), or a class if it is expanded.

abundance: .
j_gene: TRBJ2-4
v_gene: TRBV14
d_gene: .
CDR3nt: TGTGCCAGCAGCCAGAGGGCAAAAAACATTCAGTACTTC
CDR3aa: CASSQRAKNIQYF

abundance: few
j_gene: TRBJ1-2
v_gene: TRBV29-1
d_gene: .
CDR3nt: TGCAGCGTTGAAGGATCAGGGGCTAACTATGGCTACACCTTC
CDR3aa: CSVEGSGANYGYTF

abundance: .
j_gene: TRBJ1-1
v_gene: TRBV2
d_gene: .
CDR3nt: TGTGCCAGCAGTGAAGAACAGGGAGGGATCACTGAAGCTTTCTTT
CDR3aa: CASSEEQGGITEAFF

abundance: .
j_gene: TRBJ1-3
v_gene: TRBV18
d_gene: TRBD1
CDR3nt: TGTGCCAGCTCACGGGACAGTCGCTCTGGAAACACCATATATTTT
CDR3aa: CASSRDSRSGNTIYF

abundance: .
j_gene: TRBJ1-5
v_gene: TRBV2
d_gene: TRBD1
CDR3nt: TGTGCCAGCAGCGGGACAGAGAATAGCAATCAGCCCCAGCATTTT
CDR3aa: CASSGTENSNQPQHF

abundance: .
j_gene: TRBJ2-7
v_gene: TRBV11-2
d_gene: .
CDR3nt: TGTGCCAGCAGCTTAGCCCAGTACGAGCAGTACTTC
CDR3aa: CASSLAQYEQYF

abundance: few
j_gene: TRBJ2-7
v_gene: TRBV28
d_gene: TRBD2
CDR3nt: TGTGCCAGCAGTTTATCCAGCGGGGGAAGCTACGAGCAGTACTTC
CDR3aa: CASSLSSGGSYEQYF

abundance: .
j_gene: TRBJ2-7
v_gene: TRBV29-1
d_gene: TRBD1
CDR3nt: TGCAGCGTGACCGGGGACAGAGTAGGCGAGCAGTACTTC
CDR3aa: CSVTGDRVGEQYF

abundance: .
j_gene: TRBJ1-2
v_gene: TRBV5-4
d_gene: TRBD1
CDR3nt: TGTGCCAGCAGCGGGGGACAGGGGGCGTTGTATGGCTACACCTTC
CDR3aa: CASSGGQGALYGYTF

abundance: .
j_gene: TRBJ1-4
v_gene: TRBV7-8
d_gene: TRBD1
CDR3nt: TGTGCCAGCAGCTTTGGGTCTACAGGGGGTTGGGAAAAACTGTTTTTT
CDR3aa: CASSFGSTGGWEKLFF

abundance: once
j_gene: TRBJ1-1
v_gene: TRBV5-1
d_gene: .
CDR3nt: TGCGCCAGCAGCCACCTGGCTGGGCCCACTGAAGCTTTCTTT
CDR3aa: CASSHLAGPTEAFF

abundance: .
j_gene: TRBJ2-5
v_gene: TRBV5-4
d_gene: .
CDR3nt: TGTGCCAGCAGCTTGCTCGATAGCGGAGAAGAGACCCAGTACTTC
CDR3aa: CASSLLDSGEETQYF

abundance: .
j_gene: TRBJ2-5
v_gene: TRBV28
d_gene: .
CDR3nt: TGTGCCAGCAGGCGCTGGGGGGGCGGGGAGACCCAGTACTTC
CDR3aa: CASRRWGGGETQYF

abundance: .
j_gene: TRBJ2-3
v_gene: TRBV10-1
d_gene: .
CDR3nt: TGCGCCAGCAGTGATGGGGCCCCCTCGGCAGATACGCAGTATTTT
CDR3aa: CASSDGAPSADTQYF

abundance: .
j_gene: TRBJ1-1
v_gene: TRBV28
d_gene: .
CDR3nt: TGTGCCAGCAGCCGGCAACAGGGCACTGAAGCTTTCTTT
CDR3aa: CASSRQQGTEAFF

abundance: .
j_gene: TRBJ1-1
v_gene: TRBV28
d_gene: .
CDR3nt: TGTGCCAGCAGTTTCTCAGGAAGGACTGAAGCTTTCTTT
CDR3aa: CASSFSGRTEAFF

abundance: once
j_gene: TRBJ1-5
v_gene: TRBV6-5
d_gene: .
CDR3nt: TGTGCCAGCGAGAATCCTTTTGATCAGCCCCAGCATTTT
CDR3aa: CASENPFDQPQHF

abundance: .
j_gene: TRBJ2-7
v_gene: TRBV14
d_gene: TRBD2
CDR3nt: TGTGCCAGCAGCCCGGGACTAGCGGTCTCTTCGGAAGACTACGAGCAGTACTTC
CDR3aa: CASSPGLAVSSEDYEQYF

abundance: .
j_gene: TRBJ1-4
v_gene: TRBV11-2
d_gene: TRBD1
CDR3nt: TGTGCCAGCAGCGGGGGGACAGGGGAGGAAGAAAAACTGTTTTTT
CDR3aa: CASSGGTGEEEKLFF

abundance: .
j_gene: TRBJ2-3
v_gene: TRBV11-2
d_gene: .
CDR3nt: TGTGCCAGCAGCAACGGAGGGGATACGCAGTATTTT
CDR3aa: CASSNGGDTQYF

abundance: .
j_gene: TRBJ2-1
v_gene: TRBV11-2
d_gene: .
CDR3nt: TGTGCCAGCAGAAGTGGGGGGGCCTCTTACAATGAGCAGTTCTTC
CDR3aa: CASRSGGASYNEQFF

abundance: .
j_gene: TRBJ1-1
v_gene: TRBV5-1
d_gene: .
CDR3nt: TGCGCCAGCAGCTTGGTAGTAGGGAGGAACACTGAAGCTTTCTTT
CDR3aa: CASSLVVGRNTEAFF

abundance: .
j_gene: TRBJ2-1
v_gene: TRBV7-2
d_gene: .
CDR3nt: TGTGCCAGCAGCTTAGCCGGTACCCGGGAAGCGAGGAATGAGCAGTTCTTC
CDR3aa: CASSLAGTREARNEQFF

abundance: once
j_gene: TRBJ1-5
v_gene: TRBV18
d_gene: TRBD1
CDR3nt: TGTGCCAGCTCACTCAGACAGGGGGTTGACCCCAGCAATCAGCCCCAGCATTTT
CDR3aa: CASSLRQGVDPSNQPQHF

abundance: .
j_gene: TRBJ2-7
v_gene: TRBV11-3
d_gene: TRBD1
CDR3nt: TGTGCCAGCAGCTTACCACGTAGCAGGGGGTCGAGCTCCTACGAGCAGTACTTC
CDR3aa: CASSLPRSRGSSSYEQYF

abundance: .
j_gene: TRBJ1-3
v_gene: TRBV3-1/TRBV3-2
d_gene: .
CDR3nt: TGTGCCAGCAGCCTAAGACAGGGAAACACCATATATTTT
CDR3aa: CASSLRQGNTIYF

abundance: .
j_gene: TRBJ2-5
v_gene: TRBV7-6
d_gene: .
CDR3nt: TGTGCCAGCAGCTCGGTAGAGACCCAGTACTTC
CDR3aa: CASSSVETQYF

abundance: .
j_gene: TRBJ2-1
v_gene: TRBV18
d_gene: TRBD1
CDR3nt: TGTGCCAGCTCACCACCAGGGACAGGGGGCTTTGAGCAGTTCTTC
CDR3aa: CASSPPGTGGFEQFF

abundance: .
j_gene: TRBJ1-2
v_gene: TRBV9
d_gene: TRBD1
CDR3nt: TGTGCCAGCAGCCCGACGGGACAGTCCTATGGCTACACCTTC
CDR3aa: CASSPTGQSYGYTF

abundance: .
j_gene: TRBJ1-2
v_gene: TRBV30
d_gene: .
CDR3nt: TGTGCCTGGAGTTTGGCACAGGCGTTCCCCACTGGCTACACCTTC
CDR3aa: CAWSLAQAFPTGYTF

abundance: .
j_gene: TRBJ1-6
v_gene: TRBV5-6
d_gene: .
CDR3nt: TGTGCCAGCAGCCTGGGGTGGGGAGATAATTCACCCCTCCACTTT
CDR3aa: CASSLGWGDNSPLHF

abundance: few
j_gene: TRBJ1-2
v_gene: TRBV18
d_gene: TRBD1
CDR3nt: TGTGCCAGCTCACCCACCTTGGCCGGGACAGGGGACGCTAACTATGGCTACACCTTC
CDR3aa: CASSPTLAGTGDANYGYTF

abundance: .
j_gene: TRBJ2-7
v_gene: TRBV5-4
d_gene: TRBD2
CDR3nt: TGTGCCAGCAGCTTCGGACTAGCGGCCTACGAGCAGTACTTC
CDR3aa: CASSFGLAAYEQYF

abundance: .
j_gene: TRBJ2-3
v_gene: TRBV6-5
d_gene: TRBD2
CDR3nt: TGTGCCAGCAGTTACTTACCTAGCGGGAGGAAGGATACGCAGTATTTT
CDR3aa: CASSYLPSGRKDTQYF

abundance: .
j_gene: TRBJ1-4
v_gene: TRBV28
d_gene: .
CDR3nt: TGTGCCAGCAGTCCGGCGGGGAAGGCTAATGAAAAACTGTTTTTT
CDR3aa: CASSPAGKANEKLFF

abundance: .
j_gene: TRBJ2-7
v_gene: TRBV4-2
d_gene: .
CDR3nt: TGTGCCAGCAGCCAAGAAGGAGGGGACTCCTCCTACGAGCAGTACTTC
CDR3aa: CASSQEGGDSSYEQYF

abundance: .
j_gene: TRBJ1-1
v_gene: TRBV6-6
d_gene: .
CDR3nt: TGTGCCAGCAGTTTCCGGACAGCGAACACTGAAGCTTTCTTT
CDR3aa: CASSFRTANTEAFF

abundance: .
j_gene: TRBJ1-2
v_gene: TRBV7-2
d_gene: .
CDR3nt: TGTGCCAGCAGTTCGAACAGGGTTAACTATGGCTACACCTTC
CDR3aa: CASSSNRVNYGYTF

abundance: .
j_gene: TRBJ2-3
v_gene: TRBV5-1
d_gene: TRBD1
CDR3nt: TGCGCCAGCAGCTTGTTTTTTGGACAGGGGCGGGGGACAGATACGCAGTATTTT
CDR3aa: CASSLFFGQGRGTDTQYF

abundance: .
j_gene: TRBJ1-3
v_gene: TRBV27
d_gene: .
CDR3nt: TGTGCCAGCAGCCCACTCGGGAGGGGAAACACCATATATTTT
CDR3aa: CASSPLGRGNTIYF

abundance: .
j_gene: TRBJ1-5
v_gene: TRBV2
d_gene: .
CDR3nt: TGTGCCAGCAGTTATGACAGAAGCAATCAGCCCCAGCATTTT
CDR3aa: CASSYDRSNQPQHF

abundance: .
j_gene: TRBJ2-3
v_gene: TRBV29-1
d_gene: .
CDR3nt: TGCAGCGTTCTACCCAGGTCGGATACGCAGTATTTT
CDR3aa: CSVLPRSDTQYF

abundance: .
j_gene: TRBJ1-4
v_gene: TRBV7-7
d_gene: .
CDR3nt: TGTGCTAGCAGCTCGCCCGCAGGGGCCCCGAATGAAAAACTGTTTTTT
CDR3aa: CASSSPAGAPNEKLFF

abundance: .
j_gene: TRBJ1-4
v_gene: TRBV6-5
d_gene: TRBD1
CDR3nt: TGTGCCAGCAGTTACGGGACAGTTAATGAAAAACTGTTTTTT
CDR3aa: CASSYGTVNEKLFF

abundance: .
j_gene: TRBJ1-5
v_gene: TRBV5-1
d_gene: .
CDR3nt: TGCGCCAGCAGCTTGGGGCTGAGCAATCAGCCCCAGCATTTT
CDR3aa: CASSLGLSNQPQHF

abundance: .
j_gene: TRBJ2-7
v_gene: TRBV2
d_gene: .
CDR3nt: TGTGCCAGCAGTGAGCGGGACCTCAGACCCTACGAGCAGTACTTC
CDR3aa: CASSERDLRPYEQYF

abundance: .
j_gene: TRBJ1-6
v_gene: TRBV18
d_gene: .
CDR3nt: TGTGCCAGCTCACCACCGGAGGGGCCAATTAATTCACCCCTCCACTTT
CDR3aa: CASSPPEGPINSPLHF

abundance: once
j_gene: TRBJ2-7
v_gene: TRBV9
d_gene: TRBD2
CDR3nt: TGTGCCAGCAGCGTCGGGAGGGCCGGCTACGAGCAGTACTTC
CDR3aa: CASSVGRAGYEQYF

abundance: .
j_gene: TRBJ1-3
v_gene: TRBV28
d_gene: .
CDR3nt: TGTGCCAGCAGTTTATCCCCCAGACAGAAAGATGGAAACACCATATATTTT
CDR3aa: CASSLSPRQKDGNTIYF

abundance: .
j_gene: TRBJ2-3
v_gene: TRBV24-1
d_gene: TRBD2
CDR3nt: TGTGCCACCAGTGACCCCTCTAGCGGGGGTCAAGATACGCAGTATTTT
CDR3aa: CATSDPSSGGQDTQYF

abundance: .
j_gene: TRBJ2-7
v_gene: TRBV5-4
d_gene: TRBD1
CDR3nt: TGTGCCAGCAGCGCCTACAGGGGAAGTTACGAGCAGTACTTC
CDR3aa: CASSAYRGSYEQYF

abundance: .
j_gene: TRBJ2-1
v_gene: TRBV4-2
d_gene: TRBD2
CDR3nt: TGTGCCAGCAGCTCAACCGAAACTAGCGCGAGCTCCTACAATGAGCAGTTCTTC
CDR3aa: CASSSTETSASSYNEQFF

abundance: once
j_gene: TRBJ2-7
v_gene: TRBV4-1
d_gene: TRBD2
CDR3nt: TGCGCCAGCAGCCAGGACGGGGGGATGTACGAGCAGTACTTC
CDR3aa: CASSQDGGMYEQYF

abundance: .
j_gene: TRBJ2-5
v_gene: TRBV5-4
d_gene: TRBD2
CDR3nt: TGTGCCAGCAGCTCGCCGAGCGGGGACCAAGGGACCCAGTACTTC
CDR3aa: CASSSPSGDQGTQYF

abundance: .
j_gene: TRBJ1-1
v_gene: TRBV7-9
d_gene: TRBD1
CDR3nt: TGTGCCAGCAGGAACCGGGACAGGGGGTGGAAACCGATGAACACTGAAGCTTTCTTT
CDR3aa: CASRNRDRGWKPMNTEAFF